The 16 T cell receptor beta chains reported below all come from one sample, sequenced in a study of blood T cell repertoires in COVID-19. TCRdb's table, derived via immunoSEQ multiplex PCR, lists solely in-frame clones and lacks some. This sample carries under 200,000 clones, less than 90% of them seen once, and the ten largest clones take less than 15%. The source material was peripheral blood. All receptors come from a man in his late teens or twenties with active or convalescent COVID-19.

J is TRBJ2-7 and V is TRBV6-5, with 8 bases aligning to TRBD2. The CDR3 contains 12 residues. Germline V lookup: CDR1 MNHEY, CDR2 SVGAGI. The V gene end was trimmed by 10 bases and the J gene end by 2 bases; junction bases not matched to a gene: 4. The CDR3, as DNA: TGTGCCACCTCGGGAGGGCCCTACGAGCAGTACTTC. As protein: CATSGGPYEQYF.

The chain combines TRBV24-1 with TRBJ1-3; perhaps TRBD1 as D (6 bases). The germline V and J ends were trimmed by 5 bases and 2 bases, with 18 bases remaining between them. The CDR3 extends over 17 amino acids. In germline, CDR1 is KGHDR, CDR2 SFDVKD. The CDR3 bases are TGTGCCACCAGTGTTAATGGGGGGGCGATGGCTGGAAACACCATATATTTT. Protein sequence: CATSVNGGAMAGNTIYF.

The chain links TRBV2 to TRBJ1-1; 10 bases fit TRBD1. Germline values: CDR1 SNHLY, CDR2 FYNNEI. The CDR3 totals 13 residues. The ends lost 7 bases at V and 7 bases at J; junction bases unmatched: 6. CDR3 protein: CASNPGQGIEAFF. The DNA for the CDR3 is TGTGCCAGCAACCCGGGACAGGGGATTGAAGCTTTCTTT.

The CDR3 DNA reads TGCGCCAGCAGCCAACGTTATCCGACTAGCGTCACAGATACGCAGTATTTT. Translated, it gives CASSQRYPTSVTDTQYF. The chain employs TRBV4-1 and TRBJ2-3, with 8 positions matching TRBD2. This CDR3 comprises 17 residues. The germline V gene has CDR1 MGHRA and CDR2 YSYEKL. Trimming took 2 bases from V and 2 from J; bases not matched to a gene: 9.

The chain couples TRBV24-1 to TRBJ2-1; 8 bases agree with TRBD1. The CDR3 has 16 amino acids. V lost 5 bases to trimming and J lost 1 base; unmatched junction nucleotides: 6. Germline assignment: CDR1 KGHDR and CDR2 SFDVKD. In DNA form, the CDR3 reads TGTGCCACCAGTGCCTTACAGGGGGAGTCCTACAATGAGCAGTTCTTC. It encodes CATSALQGESYNEQFF.

In this sample, this clone turned up once. The chain employs TRBV2 and TRBJ2-6; weak D call: TRBD2 (6 bases). The CDR3 sequence is 13 residues long. Germline CDR1 and CDR2: SNHLY and FYNNEI. V lost 6 bases and J lost 6, with 9 bases in between. In DNA, the CDR3 is TGTGCCAGCAGGTGGCGGGAGGCCAACGTCCTGACTTTC. Its translation is CASRWREANVLTF.

The chain has TRBV6-2 or TRBV6-3 and TRBJ2-7, with 7 nucleotides matching TRBD1. There are 16 residues in the CDR3. J gave up 6 bases and V 2 bases, and 13 bases lay outside the gene matches. Germline CDR1 reads MNHEY; CDR2 reads SVGEGT. The CDR3 region has the DNA TGTGCCAGCAGTTACCGAGGGGGCGAAATAGGGCGCGAGCAGTACTTC. It is translated as CASSYRGGEIGREQYF.

This chain connects TRBV7-9 to TRBJ2-1; 7 nucleotides match TRBD2. V lost 3 bases, J lost 3 bases, and 8 bases stayed unmatched. Germline V lookup: CDR1 SEHNR, CDR2 FQNEAQ (reference sequence). This CDR3 is 16 amino acids long. As DNA, the CDR3 is TGTGCCAGCAGCTTGTCCACCAGCGGGATCTACAATGAGCAGTTCTTC. Amino acids: CASSLSTSGIYNEQFF.

The chain uses TRBV5-4 and TRBJ1-6, with 7 bases aligning to TRBD1. The length of the CDR3 is 15 residues. Germline values: CDR1 SGHNT, CDR2 YYREEE (reference sequence). V was pared by 4 bases and J by 5 bases, with 6 bases of the junction left unmatched. For the CDR3, the DNA is TGTGCCAGCAGCCTCCTGACAGGGAATAATTCACCCCTCCACTTT. Its protein is CASSLLTGNNSPLHF.

This clone came up once. The chain recombines TRBV7-2 with TRBJ2-3; D is unresolved. Trimming took 1 base from V and 6 from J, leaving 11 bases between them. The CDR3 is 14 amino acids. Germline-derived CDR1 and CDR2 are SGHTA and FQGNSA. The CDR3 reads CASSLEISADTQYF. The CDR3, as DNA: TGTGCCAGCAGCTTAGAGATCAGCGCGGATACGCAGTATTTT.

The chain is built from TRBV18 and TRBJ1-4, with TRBD1 matching over 7 bases. The CDR3 is 15 amino acids. J gave up 6 bases and V 5 bases, and 9 bases lay outside the gene matches. Per the germline V gene, CDR1 is KGHSH and CDR2 is LQKENI. The CDR3 DNA reads as TGTGCCAGCTCAGCCCCGGGACAGTCCTATGAAAAACTGTTTTTT. As protein: CASSAPGQSYEKLFF. Variable domain in full (rest from reference TRBV18 and TRBJ1-4): NAGVMQNPRHLVRRRGQEARLRCSPMKGHSHVYWYRQLPEEGLKFMVYLQKENIIDESGMPKERFSAEFPKEGPSILRIQQVVRGDSAAYFCASSAPGQSYEKLFFGSGTQLSVL.

The gene calls are TRBV7-9 and TRBJ2-1, with a possible D match to TRBD1 (5 bases). The CDR3 runs to 18 residues. With 4 bases removed from V and 0 bases from J, the gap between germline ends came to 19 bases. Germline CDR1 reads SEHNR; CDR2 reads FQNEAQ (reference sequence). The CDR3 DNA reads TGTGCCAGCAGCTCCGACAGTGATCTTTTCAGCTCCTACAATGAGCAGTTCTTC. This gives the protein CASSSDSDLFSSYNEQFF.

The CDR3: CAWRIWDREAFF. As DNA, the CDR3 is TGTGCCTGGAGAATATGGGACAGGGAAGCTTTCTTT. The chain links TRBV30 to TRBJ1-1, with 8 bases identical to TRBD1. V was pared by 3 bases and J by 8 bases, with 5 bases of the junction left unmatched. The CDR3 contains 12 residues. The V gene's germline CDR1 is GTSNPN and CDR2 SVGIG (reference sequence).

This clone came up once. The J gene is TRBJ1-1, the V gene TRBV19; the D gene is possibly TRBD1 (6 bases). CDR3 length: 14 residues. The germline V gene has CDR1 LNHDA and CDR2 SQIVND (reference sequence). The germline V and J ends were trimmed by 5 bases and 0 bases, with 10 bases remaining between them. CDR3 in DNA: TGTGCCAGTAGTTTACAGGGTTTGAACACTGAAGCTTTCTTT. It codes for CASSLQGLNTEAFF.

This chain links TRBV19 with TRBJ2-3; D might be TRBD2 (6 bases). CDR3 size: 14 residues. V lost 3 bases, J lost 3 bases, and 10 bases lay in between. Germline V gives CDR1 LNHDA, CDR2 SQIVND (reference sequence). The DNA for the CDR3 is TGTGCCAGTAGTATTACCCGGGAGACAGATACGCAGTATTTT. This gives the protein CASSITRETDTQYF.

This chain joins TRBV18 and TRBJ1-1, with a possible D match to TRBD1 (5 bases). V was pared by 3 bases and J by 3 bases, with 11 bases between. CDR3 length: 14 residues. The germline gives CDR1 KGHSH, CDR2 LQKENI. The DNA of the CDR3 is TGTGCCAGCTCACCTGGGGGGAGGGACACTGAAGCTTTCTTT. Its translation: CASSPGGRDTEAFF.